Listed below are T cell receptor beta chains from one sample, sequenced in a study of graft-versus-host responses after intestinal transplantation. Sequencing was performed with immunoSEQ multiplex PCR; in TCRdb, only in-frame clones are kept and a portion is missing. This repertoire shows roughly 4,500 clones, 76% found once; its top ten account for roughly 15%. Sequences were derived from ileum tissue, sampled about 340 days after intestinal transplantation. The receptor set was obtained from a human patient who received an intestinal transplant, so some T cells may come from the graft donor. Each CDR3 is given with its conserved first and last residue. A D gene is named only where the DNA matches it firmly. Rows may omit the clone size; those that give it use once, few, many or a size class.

j_call,v_call,d_call,clone_size,cdr3_aa,cdr3_nt
TRBJ1-2,TRBV7-8,.,few,CASSPGLYGYTF,TGTGCCAGCAGCCCGGGTCTATATGGCTACACCTTC
TRBJ2-5,TRBV5-1,TRBD2,.,CASSLGLAGRETQYF,TGCGCCAGCAGCTTGGGCTTAGCGGGAAGGGAGACCCAGTACTTC
TRBJ2-7,TRBV18,TRBD1,.,CASSPGQGAYEQYF,TGTGCCAGCTCACCTGGACAGGGGGCCTACGAGCAGTACTTC
TRBJ2-5,TRBV7-8,.,.,CASNAAGGETQYF,TGTGCCAGCAACGCGGCAGGGGGGGAGACCCAGTACTTC
TRBJ1-1,TRBV28,.,.,CASSLWSGQTEAFF,TGTGCCAGCAGTTTATGGTCCGGACAGACTGAAGCTTTCTTT
TRBJ2-1,TRBV5-8,TRBD2,.,CASSYGLAGGDEQFF,TGTGCCAGCAGCTACGGACTAGCGGGGGGTGATGAGCAGTTCTTC
TRBJ2-3,TRBV19,TRBD1,once,CASSDRGTDTQYF,TGTGCCAGTAGTGACAGGGGCACAGATACGCAGTATTTT
TRBJ2-1,TRBV7-3,.,.,CASGSDAGEQFF,TGTGCCAGCGGATCGGATGCGGGTGAGCAGTTCTTC
TRBJ2-5,TRBV6-6,.,few,CASSPRAEETQYF,TGTGCCAGCAGTCCCAGGGCAGAAGAGACCCAGTACTTC
TRBJ2-1,TRBV5-4,.,few,CASSLSNEQFF,TGTGCCAGCAGCTTGTCTAATGAGCAGTTCTTC
TRBJ2-2,TRBV5-6,TRBD2,few,CASSWVDSSSWGGAVF,TGTGCCAGCAGCTGGGTTGACAGCTCGTCATGGGGGGGAGCTGTTTTT
TRBJ2-7,TRBV29-1,.,.,CSVRRVVAGGYEQYF,TGCAGCGTCAGACGGGTAGTTGCAGGGGGGTACGAGCAGTACTTC
TRBJ2-3,TRBV1,.,once,CTSSQEGLAGGLGTQYF,TGCACCAGCAGCCAAGAAGGTCTAGCGGGGGGGCTTGGTACGCAGTATTTT
TRBJ2-5,TRBV6-4,TRBD2,.,CASSDRISGGETQYF,TGTGCCAGCAGTGACAGGATATCGGGGGGGGAGACCCAGTACTTC
TRBJ2-2,TRBV6-5,TRBD2,.,CATYRGDTGELFF,TGTGCCACCTACCGGGGGGACACCGGGGAGCTGTTTTTT
TRBJ2-3,TRBV6-1,TRBD2,.,CASRGLAGGPDTQYF,TGTGCCAGCAGAGGACTAGCGGGAGGTCCAGATACGCAGTATTTT
TRBJ1-2,TRBV5-1,TRBD1,.,CASSRQGEEGYTF,TGCGCCAGCAGCCGACAGGGTGAGGAGGGCTACACCTTC
TRBJ1-4,TRBV5-1,.,once,CASSDGTPLEKLFF,TGCGCCAGCAGTGACGGGACACCTTTGGAAAAACTGTTTTTT
TRBJ1-2,TRBV5-6,.,few,CASSLGDSYGYTF,TGTGCCAGCAGCTTGGGAGACAGCTATGGCTACACCTTC
TRBJ1-6,TRBV19,.,.,CASTGGRNSPLHF,TGTGCCAGTACCGGAGGGAGGAATTCACCCCTCCACTTT
TRBJ1-5,TRBV6-5,TRBD1,.,CASSYGTGVNQPQHF,TGTGCCAGCAGTTACGGGACAGGGGTGAATCAGCCCCAGCATTTT
TRBJ2-1,TRBV7-9,TRBD2,.,CASSSGTSGGRTIF,TGTGCCAGCAGCTCCGGGACTAGCGGGGGGCGGACAATCTTC
TRBJ1-4,TRBV15,TRBD1,.,CATSRKLGQGNEKLFF,TGTGCCACCAGCAGGAAATTGGGACAGGGAAATGAAAAACTGTTTTTT
TRBJ2-7,TRBV7-2,TRBD2,.,CASSRTSGPLYEQYF,TGTGCCAGCAGTCGGACTAGCGGGCCCCTTTACGAGCAGTACTTC
TRBJ2-2,TRBV19,.,.,CASSFGSRGELFF,TGTGCCAGTAGTTTCGGGTCACGAGGGGAGCTGTTTTTT
TRBJ2-4,TRBV7-9,.,.,CASVGDGAKNIQYF,TGTGCCAGCGTAGGGGATGGAGCCAAAAACATTCAGTACTTC
TRBJ1-6,TRBV27,.,.,CASSLSIPGETYNSPLHF,TGTGCCAGCAGTTTATCGATACCGGGGGAAACCTATAATTCACCCCTCCACTTT
TRBJ2-1,TRBV19,.,.,CASSPDIYNEQFF,TGTGCCAGTAGTCCTGACATCTACAATGAGCAGTTCTTC
TRBJ2-1,TRBV23-1,.,.,CASSQECGLREWVGGNEQFF,TGCGCCAGCAGTCAAGAATGTGGTCTTCGGGAGTGGGTAGGCGGCAATGAGCAGTTCTTC
TRBJ1-3,TRBV19,.,.,CASSRSWSSGNTIYF,TGTGCCAGTAGTAGGTCTTGGAGCTCTGGAAACACCATATATTTT
TRBJ2-5,TRBV30,TRBD1,few,CAWAPGTVQETQYF,TGTGCCTGGGCCCCCGGGACAGTACAAGAGACCCAGTACTTC
TRBJ1-6,TRBV4-1,.,few,CASSQEPPTGYNSPLHF,TGCGCCAGCAGCCAAGAACCCCCCACAGGTTATAATTCACCCCTCCACTTT
TRBJ2-2,TRBV2,TRBD2,few,CASSLRREAGELFF,TGTGCCAGCAGCCTTCGGCGGGAGGCCGGGGAGCTGTTTTTT
TRBJ2-5,TRBV6-6,.,.,CASSSDRETQYF,TGTGCCAGCAGTTCCGACAGGGAGACCCAGTACTTC
TRBJ1-6,TRBV6-1,.,.,CASRSGDTYNSPLHF,TGTGCCAGCAGGTCCGGGGATACCTATAATTCACCCCTCCACTTT
TRBJ2-2,TRBV28,TRBD2,.,CASSSGLAGSTGELFF,TGTGCCAGCAGTTCCGGCCTAGCGGGTTCCACCGGGGAGCTGTTTTTT
TRBJ1-4,TRBV30,.,.,CAWSVAGATNEKLFF,TGTGCCTGGAGTGTAGCGGGGGCAACTAATGAAAAACTGTTTTTT
TRBJ2-2,TRBV5-1,TRBD1,.,CASSPHRGNTGELFF,TGCGCCAGCAGCCCCCACAGGGGAAACACCGGGGAGCTGTTTTTT
TRBJ2-3,TRBV7-9,.,few,CASSFNRGASRTDTQYF,TGTGCCAGCAGCTTCAATCGGGGGGCAAGCCGCACAGATACGCAGTATTTT